The next 19 T cell receptor beta chains were all read from a single sample in a study of blood T cell repertoires in COVID-19. Clones were sequenced by immunoSEQ multiplex PCR, and TCRdb holds only the in-frame ones, with some missing. The sample has nearly 350,000 clones, around nine tenths seen once. Sample: peripheral blood. The receptor set was obtained from a woman younger than 35 who had recovered from COVID-19.

The J gene is TRBJ1-5, the V gene TRBV5-1; possibly TRBD1 for D (6 bases). The CDR3 contains 13 residues. With 7 bases removed from V and 5 bases from J, the gap between germline ends came to 13 bases. Germline V gives CDR1 SGHRS, CDR2 YFSETQ. The CDR3 protein is CASRRGLDQPQHF. CDR3 DNA: TGCGCCAGCCGGCGGGGGCTAGATCAGCCCCAGCATTTT.

This chain links TRBV6-1 with TRBJ2-1, with TRBD2 matching 12 bases. This CDR3 is 17 amino acids long. The V segment lost 0 bases and the J segment 9 bases; nucleotides outside the gene matches: 9. CDR1 MNHNS and CDR2 SASEGT come from the germline V gene. This CDR3 reads CASSEALWTSGIIEQFF. Written as DNA, the CDR3 is TGTGCCAGCAGTGAAGCGCTGTGGACTAGCGGGATAATTGAGCAGTTCTTC.

This clone was detected only a few times. The J gene is TRBJ1-4, the V gene TRBV12-3 or TRBV12-4, with TRBD1 as a possible D gene (5 bases). The CDR3 is made up of 13 amino acids. Trimming removed 7 bases from V and 8 bases from J, with 14 bases in between. The CDR3 loop reads CASTLQGSEKLFF. CDR3 in DNA: TGTGCCAGCACTTTGCAGGGATCCGAAAAACTGTTTTTT.

The V call is TRBV9, the J call TRBJ2-1; a weak D match, TRBD2 (5 bases). Trimming pared 4 bases from V and 1 base from J, leaving 12 bases between. The V gene's germline CDR1 is SGDLS and CDR2 YYNGEE. The CDR3 covers 15 residues. CDR3 amino acids: CASSPGSASYNEQFF. As DNA, the CDR3 is TGTGCCAGCAGCCCGGGATCAGCTTCCTACAATGAGCAGTTCTTC.

The V gene is TRBV10-1, the J gene TRBJ2-5; 7 bases align to TRBD2. Germline loops: CDR1 WNHNN, CDR2 SYGVQD (reference sequence). J gave up 9 bases and V 5 bases, and 21 bases lay outside the gene matches. CDR3 size: 17 residues. This CDR3 reads CASSPGTNNHKGLAQYF. Written as DNA, the CDR3 is TGCGCCAGCAGTCCCGGGACTAACAACCATAAAGGGTTGGCCCAGTACTTC.

The CDR3 loop is CASSQGTGSDTEAFF. In DNA form, the CDR3 reads TGCGCCAGCAGCCAGGGAACAGGGAGCGACACTGAAGCTTTCTTT. The rearrangement links TRBV4-1 to TRBJ1-1, with D possibly TRBD1 on 6 matching bases. The CDR3 spans 15 residues. Deletions cut 3 bases from V and 3 bases from J, with 14 bases between. Germline CDR1 and CDR2: MGHRA and YSYEKL.

This clone was detected only once. The V gene is TRBV30, the J gene TRBJ1-3; tentatively, D is TRBD1 (6 bases). The V gene's germline CDR1 is GTSNPN and CDR2 SVGIG (reference sequence). The V end was cut by 5 bases, the J end by 6 bases, with 14 bases between. This CDR3 has 13 amino acids. The CDR3 coding sequence is TGTGCCTGGGTTCGCCAGGGGACAAACACCATATATTTT. Amino acids: CAWVRQGTNTIYF.

This rearrangement joins TRBV6-6 to TRBJ2-2; TRBD1 matches 7 bases. The CDR3 consists of 14 residues. The V segment lost 10 bases and the J segment 0 bases; nucleotides outside the gene matches: 5. Germline V CDR1 and CDR2: MNHNY, SVGAGI (reference sequence). The CDR3 DNA sequence: TGTGCCACCCAACAGGGGCCGAACACCGGGGAGCTGTTTTTT. It specifies CATQQGPNTGELFF.

The gene calls are TRBV7-2 and TRBJ1-3; TRBD1 is a possible D gene (5 bases). The CDR3 extends over 15 amino acids. Looked up from germline, CDR1 is SGHTA and CDR2 is FQGNSA. The ends were cut back, 5 bases at V and 3 bases at J, with 14 bases in the middle. The CDR3 loop reads CASSLQQGFGNTIYF. The CDR3 DNA sequence: TGTGCCAGCAGCCTCCAGCAGGGCTTTGGAAACACCATATATTTT.

This sequence joins TRBV27 and TRBJ2-5, with unresolved D. Germline values: CDR1 MNHEY, CDR2 SMNVEV (reference sequence). The length of the CDR3 is 13 residues. V was shortened by 5 bases and J by 4 bases, with 11 bases between the two germline ends. In nucleotides, the CDR3 is TGTGCCAGCAGTGCCAAGCGAGGAGAGACCCAGTACTTC. Protein sequence: CASSAKRGETQYF.

This CDR3 reads CASSQIVPPRHNSPLHF. CDR3 coding DNA: TGCGCCAGCAGTCAAATTGTCCCTCCGCGCCATAATTCACCCCTCCACTTT. This rearrangement joins TRBV4-3 to TRBJ1-6; D not resolved. Germline CDR1 LGHNA, CDR2 YSLEER. V was shortened by 6 bases and J by 5 bases, with 20 bases between the two germline ends. This CDR3 has 17 residues.

CDR3 region: CASSEGTSGQETQYF. CDR3 coding DNA: TGCGCCAGCAGTGAAGGGACTAGCGGTCAAGAGACCCAGTACTTC. The chain has TRBV10-2 and TRBJ2-5; 11 bases line up with TRBD2. Germline V gene lookup returns CDR1 WSHSY and CDR2 SAAADI. CDR3 size: 15 residues. J gave up 2 bases and V 3 bases, and 2 bases lay outside the gene matches.

V and J are TRBV15 and TRBJ2-1, with a weak D call TRBD1 (5 bases). The V gene's germline CDR1 is LNHNV and CDR2 YYDKDF (reference sequence). Trimming stripped 0 bases from V and 6 bases from J, with 18 bases between. The CDR3 totals 17 residues. CDR3 protein: CATSRDHSQGPLNEQFF. CDR3 DNA: TGTGCCACCAGCAGAGATCACAGCCAGGGCCCCCTCAATGAGCAGTTCTTC.

This sequence joins TRBV12-3 or TRBV12-4 and TRBJ1-1; D not certain. The V end was cut by 2 bases, the J end by 1 base, with 5 bases between. CDR3 length: 13 amino acids. CDR3: CASSLYSNTEAFF. The CDR3 DNA reads TGTGCCAGCAGTTTATACTCGAACACTGAAGCTTTCTTT.

The chain combines TRBV15 with TRBJ2-3; 8 nucleotides match TRBD2. The CDR3 consists of 17 residues. Trimming took 5 bases from V and 2 from J; bases not matched to a gene: 12. CDR1 LNHNV and CDR2 YYDKDF come from the germline V gene (reference sequence). The CDR3 loop reads CATSDRNGGRPTDTQYF. The CDR3 coding sequence is TGTGCCACCAGCGACCGGAACGGCGGGAGGCCCACAGATACGCAGTATTTT.

The J gene is TRBJ2-5, the V gene TRBV11-2, with D possibly being TRBD2 (5 bases). CDR3 size: 14 residues. CDR1 SGHAT and CDR2 FQNNGV come from the germline V gene. The germline V and J ends were trimmed by 0 bases and 4 bases, with 9 bases remaining between them. The CDR3 spells CASSLDGGPETQYF. The DNA for the CDR3 is TGTGCCAGCAGCTTAGACGGCGGGCCAGAGACCCAGTACTTC.

This clone was recorded a few times. The chain is built from TRBV19 and TRBJ1-2; 11 bases fit TRBD1. This CDR3 comprises 14 residues. The V and J ends lost 4 bases and 5 bases, in that order; junction bases with no gene match: 3. The germline V gene has CDR1 LNHDA and CDR2 SQIVND (reference sequence). The CDR3 sequence: CASSRDRGDYGYTF. DNA for the CDR3: TGTGCCAGTAGTAGGGACAGGGGGGATTATGGCTACACCTTC.

The chain joins TRBV29-1 to TRBJ1-5, with a tentative D call TRBD1 (5 bases). Per the germline V gene, CDR1 is SQVTM and CDR2 is ANQGSEA. Trimming removed 2 bases at V and 7 bases at J, with 12 bases between. This CDR3 contains 13 residues. CDR3: CSVEPRAGQPQHF. The DNA of the CDR3 is TGCAGCGTTGAACCCAGGGCAGGGCAGCCCCAGCATTTT.

The chain combines TRBV10-2 with TRBJ2-2; 9 bases agree with TRBD2. The V gene's germline CDR1 is WSHSY and CDR2 SAAADI. The ends lost 2 bases at V and 5 bases at J; junction bases unmatched: 0. The CDR3 is made up of 14 amino acids. This chain's CDR3 is CASSETSGTGELFF. As DNA, the CDR3 is TGCGCCAGCAGTGAGACTAGCGGGACCGGGGAGCTGTTTTTT.